This T cell receptor beta chain is from a study of glioma-infiltrating T cells. Turning to the study itself: Blood libraries targeted about 4- to 10-fold coverage of 900,000 to 1,000,000 T cells. Study-wide points: Tissue-blood divergence was below expectation in non-neoplastic patients, above in gliomas. A blood CDR3 motif signature was depleted in highly divergent patients. Tissue and blood shared very few CDR3 sequences.

The iRepertoire nested amplicon-rescue multiplex PCR amplified TCR alpha and beta CDR3s from RNA. One entry per CDR3 protein, called by TCRdb with MiXCR from the multiplex PCR reads. The data hold more than 300,000 distinct CDR3 sequences, with about 40% observed a single time. The CDR3 runs to 19 residues. Trimming stripped 4 bases from V and 0 bases from J, with 21 bases between. From germline, CDR1 is KGHDR and CDR2 SFDVKD. Concerning this clonotype itself: Its antigen is not known.

This clonotype originated in a human donor with low-grade glioma or glioblastoma, undergoing nonglioma brain surgery, or in good health (not recorded which). Sequencing was performed on glioma tissue, nonneoplastic brain tissue, or PBMCs (not recorded which). The chain uses TRBV24-1 and TRBJ1-5, with D perhaps TRBD1 (6 bases). The CDR3 coding sequence is TGTGCCACCAGTGAAGCCCGGGGAGGACAGCCCTATAGCAATCAGCCCCAGCATTTT. This sequence encodes CATSEARGGQPYSNQPQHF.